This T cell receptor beta chain was recovered during a study of T-cell reconstitution after alpha-beta-depleted transplantation in children. Library preparation (for TCRbeta) was performed with unique molecular identifiers. A single record per CDR3 protein comes from TCRdb applying MiXCR to the PCR reads. Of hundreds of thousands of distinct CDR3 sequences listed, 10% to 15% are singletons. V was clipped by 0 bases and J by 4 bases, with 10 bases between them. This CDR3 has 14 residues. In germline, CDR1 is LGHNA, CDR2 YSLEER. The rearrangement links TRBV4-3 to TRBJ2-7, with D possibly being TRBD1 (6 bases). Specimen: PBMCs, mostly from graft donor cells, collected 360 days after TCRalphabeta/CD19-depleted stem cell transplant. The clonotype comes from a male patient younger than 18 who had a stem cell transplant for acute myeloid leukemia, so the T cells may come from the graft donor. CDR3 DNA sequence: TGCGCCAGCAGCCAAGATCCAGGGGTATACGAGCAGTACTTC. The encoded protein is CASSQDPGVYEQYF.